A single sample is the source of the 14 T cell receptor beta chains below, sequenced in a study of blood T cell repertoires in COVID-19 (dated by TCRdb to 2019 to 2021). Preparation of the library involved the immunoSEQ multiplex PCR assay. This immuneACCESS table, as held by TCRdb, lists in-frame sequences with V and J called but not all clones. Of the missing ones, under half trace to an unresolved V gene in checked studies; the others have no known cause. This sample lists 85,000 to 120,000 clones; approximately 86% were detected once. Of the sample, more than 4.5% is held by the ten largest clones. The sample comprised peripheral blood. Receptors were obtained from a woman between 50 and 59 years old with COVID-19, enrolled during active disease.

The chain has TRBV30 and TRBJ2-4, with 8 bases lining up with TRBD2. This CDR3 has 14 amino acids. Trimming took 0 bases from V and 5 from J; bases not matched to a gene: 3. The germline V gene has CDR1 GTSNPN and CDR2 SVGIG (reference sequence). The CDR3 sequence is CAWSVRGGENIQYF. The CDR3 nucleotides read TGTGCCTGGAGTGTACGGGGGGGCGAAAACATTCAGTACTTC.

This chain links TRBV5-1 with TRBJ1-3, with D possibly TRBD1 on 5 matching bases. Germline CDR1 and CDR2: SGHRS and YFSETQ. Trimming took off 3 bases at V and 2 bases at J, with 12 bases between the two ends. The CDR3 runs to 15 residues. CDR3 nucleotide sequence: TGCGCCAGCAGCTCGGGAGGGGTGGCTGGAAACACCATATATTTT. It codes for CASSSGGVAGNTIYF. Full variable domain (missing parts from reference TRBV5-1 and TRBJ1-3): KAGVTQTPRYLIKTRGQQVTLSCSPISGHRSVSWYQQTPGQGLQFLFEYFSETQRNKGNFPGRFSGRQFSNSRSEMNVSTLELGDSALYLCASSSGGVAGNTIYFGEGSWLTVV.

The chain recombines TRBV4-1 with TRBJ2-3; TRBD2 might be the D (6 bases). Looked up from germline, CDR1 is MGHRA and CDR2 is YSYEKL. Trimming removed 1 base from V and 3 bases from J, with 11 bases in between. This CDR3 is 15 amino acids long. The CDR3 is CASSQASRGTDTQYF. In DNA form, the CDR3 reads TGCGCCAGCAGCCAAGCGAGTCGGGGGACAGATACGCAGTATTTT.

A single count supports this clone. The rearrangement joins TRBV7-2 to TRBJ1-2; D possibly corresponds to TRBD1 (5 bases). Germline loops: CDR1 SGHTA, CDR2 FQGNSA. V gave up 0 bases and J gave up 4 bases, with 9 bases separating them. This CDR3 region has 14 residues. The CDR3 coding sequence is TGTGCCAGCAGCTTAGCCGCTAGGGGCTATGGCTACACCTTC. This gives the protein CASSLAARGYGYTF.

The chain combines TRBV29-1 with TRBJ2-1, with 7 bases aligning to TRBD2. The CDR3 has 13 residues. V shed 6 bases, J shed 8 bases, and the junction held 10 bases outside the gene matches. Germline V gives CDR1 SQVTM, CDR2 ANQGSEA. The CDR3 DNA sequence: TGCAGCGTCCTAAGGCTGGGGGGGGATGAGCAGTTCTTC. Translating it yields CSVLRLGGDEQFF.

The gene calls are TRBV2 and TRBJ1-1; 10 bases fit TRBD1. V was pared by 8 bases and J by 3 bases, with 6 bases of the junction left unmatched. CDR1 is SNHLY, CDR2 FYNNEI, per germline. CDR3 length equals 14 residues. As DNA, the CDR3 is TGTGCCAGCGAAGGACAGGGGGGGGACACTGAAGCTTTCTTT. The encoded protein is CASEGQGGDTEAFF.

The rearrangement links TRBV6-6 to TRBJ1-3; a weak D match, TRBD1 (6 bases). Germline CDR1 is MNHNY and CDR2 is SVGAGI (reference sequence). The CDR3 is 15 residues long. The V end lost 6 bases, the J end lost 2 bases, and 14 bases lay between the germline ends. Here the CDR3 reads CASRSSTGPGNTIYF. CDR3 DNA sequence: TGTGCCAGCAGGTCTTCCACAGGGCCTGGAAACACCATATATTTT.

J is TRBJ2-7 and V is TRBV9, with D perhaps matching TRBD2 (6 bases). Trimming removed 0 bases from V and 5 bases from J, with 15 bases in between. Germline CDR1 is SGDLS and CDR2 is YYNGEE. This CDR3 has 15 residues. CDR3 sequence reads: CASSVALQGRNEQYF. CDR3 sequence (DNA): TGTGCCAGCAGCGTAGCGCTTCAAGGGAGGAACGAGCAGTACTTC.

The genes are TRBV7-2 and TRBJ1-6; 7 bases match TRBD1. V lost 4 bases and J lost 4; bases outside the gene matches: 7. The CDR3 is 16 residues long. Per germline, CDR1 SGHTA and CDR2 FQGNSA. The CDR3 nucleotides are TGTGCCAGCAGCTCGACGACGACAGGGTATAATTCACCCCTCCACTTT. Encoded protein: CASSSTTTGYNSPLHF.

The V call is TRBV14, the J call TRBJ1-1; D not certain. Trimming took off 0 bases at V and 11 bases at J, with 7 bases between the two ends. Germline CDR1 and CDR2: SGHDN and FVKESK. The CDR3 loop spans 11 amino acids. CDR3 DNA sequence: TGTGCCAGCAGCCAAGAGGGGAGGGCTTTCTTT. Translating it yields CASSQEGRAFF.

The V and J genes are TRBV12-3 or TRBV12-4 and TRBJ1-1, with a possible D match to TRBD1 (5 bases). CDR3 size: 12 residues. The ends were cut back, 6 bases at V and 6 bases at J, with 11 bases in the middle. The CDR3 loop is CASSRGYAEAFF. CDR3 DNA: TGTGCCAGCAGCCGGGGGTACGCTGAAGCTTTCTTT.

The rearrangement uses TRBV30 and TRBJ1-2; perhaps TRBD1 as D (5 bases). Germline V lookup: CDR1 GTSNPN, CDR2 SVGIG (reference sequence). V lost 3 bases and J lost 10, with 15 bases in between. The CDR3 covers 12 residues. Written as DNA, the CDR3 is TGTGCCTGGAGCCCCTTGGGGGGTGCCTACACCTTC. Encoded protein: CAWSPLGGAYTF.

The V and J genes are TRBV5-4 and TRBJ1-2; 7 bases agree with TRBD1. Germline V gives CDR1 SGHNT, CDR2 YYREEE (reference sequence). V lost 4 bases and J lost 4; bases outside the gene matches: 10. CDR3 length: 15 amino acids. CDR3 amino acids: CASSPRGQGGYGYTF. The CDR3 coding sequence is TGTGCCAGCAGCCCGAGGGGGCAGGGCGGCTATGGCTACACCTTC. Supplemented by reference TRBV5-4 and TRBJ1-2, the full variable domain reads ETGVTQSPTHLIKTRGQQVTLRCSSQSGHNTVSWYQQALGQGPQFIFQYYREEENGRGNFPPRFSGLQFPNYSSELNVNALELDDSALYLCASSPRGQGGYGYTFGSGTRLTVV.

The rearrangement links TRBV3-1 (or the pseudogene TRBV3-2) to TRBJ1-3, with D perhaps TRBD1 (5 bases). V was clipped by 4 bases and J by 0 bases, with 7 bases between them. Per germline, CDR1 LGHDT and CDR2 YNNKEL (reference sequence). The CDR3 is 14 residues long. The CDR3 DNA reads TGTGCCAGCAGCCGACAGCACTCTGGAAACACCATATATTTT. It specifies CASSRQHSGNTIYF.